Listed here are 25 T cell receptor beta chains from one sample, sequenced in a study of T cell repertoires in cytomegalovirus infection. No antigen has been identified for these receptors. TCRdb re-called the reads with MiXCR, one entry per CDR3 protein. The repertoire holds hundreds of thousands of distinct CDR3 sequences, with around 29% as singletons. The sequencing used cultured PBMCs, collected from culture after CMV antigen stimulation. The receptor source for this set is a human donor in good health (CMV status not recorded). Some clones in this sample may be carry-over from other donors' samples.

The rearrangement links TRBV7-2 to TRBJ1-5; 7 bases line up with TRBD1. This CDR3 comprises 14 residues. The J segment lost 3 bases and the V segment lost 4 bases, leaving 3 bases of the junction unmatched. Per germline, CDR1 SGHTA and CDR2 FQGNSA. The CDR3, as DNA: TGTGCCAGCAGCTGGGGACAGAACAATCAGCCCCAGCATTTT. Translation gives CASSWGQNNQPQHF.

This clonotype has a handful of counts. This chain's CDR3 is CASSFGLAEGSTDTQYF. The CDR3 DNA reads TGTGCCAGCAGCTTCGGACTAGCGGAGGGGAGCACAGATACGCAGTATTTT. The rearrangement uses TRBV7-9 and TRBJ2-3; 10 positions match TRBD2. V shed 3 bases and J 0 bases; nucleotides not matched to a gene: 6. CDR3 length: 17 amino acids. Germline V lookup: CDR1 SEHNR, CDR2 FQNEAQ (reference sequence).

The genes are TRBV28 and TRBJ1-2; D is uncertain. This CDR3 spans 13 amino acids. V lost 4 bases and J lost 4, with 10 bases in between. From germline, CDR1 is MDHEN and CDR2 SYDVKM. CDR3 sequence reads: CASSSGPLYGYTF. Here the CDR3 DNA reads TGTGCCAGCAGTTCCGGGCCCCTCTATGGCTACACCTTC.

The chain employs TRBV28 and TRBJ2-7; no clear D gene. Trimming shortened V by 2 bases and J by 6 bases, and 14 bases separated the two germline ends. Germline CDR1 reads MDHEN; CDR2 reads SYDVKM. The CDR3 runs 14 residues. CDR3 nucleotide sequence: TGTGCCAGCAGTTTAAAACGGTCGACGGCCGAGCAGTACTTC. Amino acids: CASSLKRSTAEQYF.

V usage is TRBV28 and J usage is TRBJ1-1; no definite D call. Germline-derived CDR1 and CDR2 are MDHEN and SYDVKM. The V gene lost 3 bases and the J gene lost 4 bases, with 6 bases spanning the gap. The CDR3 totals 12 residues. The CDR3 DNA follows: TGTGCCAGCAGTTTGACGCTCACTGAAGCTTTCTTT. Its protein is CASSLTLTEAFF.

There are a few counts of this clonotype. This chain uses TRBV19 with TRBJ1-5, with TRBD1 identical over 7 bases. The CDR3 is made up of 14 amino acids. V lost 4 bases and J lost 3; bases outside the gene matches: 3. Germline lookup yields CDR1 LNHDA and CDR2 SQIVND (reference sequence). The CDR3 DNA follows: TGTGCCAGTAGTAGACAGGGCTTCAATCAGCCCCAGCATTTT. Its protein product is CASSRQGFNQPQHF.

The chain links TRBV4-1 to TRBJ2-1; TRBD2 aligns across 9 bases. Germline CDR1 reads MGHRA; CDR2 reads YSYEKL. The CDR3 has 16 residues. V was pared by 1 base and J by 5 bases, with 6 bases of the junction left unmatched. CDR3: CASSQVGTSRNNEQFF. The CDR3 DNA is TGCGCCAGCAGCCAAGTAGGGACTAGCAGAAACAATGAGCAGTTCTTC.

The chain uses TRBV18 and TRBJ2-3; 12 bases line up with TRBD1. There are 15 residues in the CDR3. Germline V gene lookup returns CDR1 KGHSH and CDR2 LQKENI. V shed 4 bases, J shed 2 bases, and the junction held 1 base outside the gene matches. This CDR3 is CASSQGQGATDTQYF. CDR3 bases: TGTGCCAGCTCACAGGGACAGGGGGCCACAGATACGCAGTATTTT.

CDR3 nucleotide sequence: TGCAGTGCTGTCCCACTAGCGGGCTACAATGAGCAGTTCTTC. Translation: CSAVPLAGYNEQFF. This rearrangement joins TRBV20-1 to TRBJ2-1; TRBD2 aligns across 9 bases. Trimming removed 5 bases from V and 3 bases from J; junction bases left unmatched: 5. From germline, CDR1 is DFQATT and CDR2 SNEGSKA (reference sequence). The CDR3 is 14 residues long.

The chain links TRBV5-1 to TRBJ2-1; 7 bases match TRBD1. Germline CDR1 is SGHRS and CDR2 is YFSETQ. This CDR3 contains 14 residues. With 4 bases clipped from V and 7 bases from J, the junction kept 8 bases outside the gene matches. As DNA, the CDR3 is TGCGCCAGCAGCCCGACGACAGGGACAAATGAGCAGTTCTTC. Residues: CASSPTTGTNEQFF.

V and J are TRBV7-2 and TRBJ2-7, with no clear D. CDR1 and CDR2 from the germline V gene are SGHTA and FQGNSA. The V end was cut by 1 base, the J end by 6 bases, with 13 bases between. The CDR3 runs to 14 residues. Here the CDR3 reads CASSLGPGSTEQYF. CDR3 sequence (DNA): TGTGCCAGCAGCTTAGGCCCCGGCAGTACCGAGCAGTACTTC.

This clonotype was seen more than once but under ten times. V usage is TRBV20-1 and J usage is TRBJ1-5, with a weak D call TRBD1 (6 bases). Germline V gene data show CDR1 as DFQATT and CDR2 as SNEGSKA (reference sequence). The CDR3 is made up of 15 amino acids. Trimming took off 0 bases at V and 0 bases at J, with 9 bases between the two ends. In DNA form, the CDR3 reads TGCAGTGCTAGAGATGGACAGTATAGCAATCAGCCCCAGCATTTT. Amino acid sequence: CSARDGQYSNQPQHF.

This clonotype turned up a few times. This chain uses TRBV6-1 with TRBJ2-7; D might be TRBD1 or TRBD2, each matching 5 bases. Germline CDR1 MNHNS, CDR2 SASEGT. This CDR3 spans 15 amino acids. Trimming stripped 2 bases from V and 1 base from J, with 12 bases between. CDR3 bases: TGTGCCAGCAGTGAATATCGAGGGGCGTCCTACGAGCAGTACTTC. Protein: CASSEYRGASYEQYF.

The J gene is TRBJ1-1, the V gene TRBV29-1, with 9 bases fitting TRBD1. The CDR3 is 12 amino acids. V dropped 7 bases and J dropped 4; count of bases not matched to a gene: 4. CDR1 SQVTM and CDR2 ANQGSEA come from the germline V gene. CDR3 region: CSGQQGATEAFF. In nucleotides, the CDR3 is TGCAGCGGGCAACAGGGGGCCACTGAAGCTTTCTTT.

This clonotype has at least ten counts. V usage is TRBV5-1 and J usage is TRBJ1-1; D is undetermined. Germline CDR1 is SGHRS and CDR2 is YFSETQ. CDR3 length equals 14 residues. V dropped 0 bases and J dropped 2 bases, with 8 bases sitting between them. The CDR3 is CASSLGAGNTEAFF. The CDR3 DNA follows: TGCGCCAGCAGCTTGGGGGCAGGCAACACTGAAGCTTTCTTT.

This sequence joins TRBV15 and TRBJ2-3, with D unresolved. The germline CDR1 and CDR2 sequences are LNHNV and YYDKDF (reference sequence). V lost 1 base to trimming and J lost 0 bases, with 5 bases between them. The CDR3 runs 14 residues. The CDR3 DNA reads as TGTGCCACCAGCAGAGGGGAAAGCACAGATACGCAGTATTTT. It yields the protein CATSRGESTDTQYF.

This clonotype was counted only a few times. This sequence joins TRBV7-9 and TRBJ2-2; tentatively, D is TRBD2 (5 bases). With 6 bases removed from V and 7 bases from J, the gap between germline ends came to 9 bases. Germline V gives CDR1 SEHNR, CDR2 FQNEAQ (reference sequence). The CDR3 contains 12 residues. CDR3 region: CASSPEGGELFF. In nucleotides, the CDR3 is TGTGCCAGCAGTCCCGAGGGCGGGGAGCTGTTTTTT.

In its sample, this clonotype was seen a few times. The CDR3 spells CSARVQGSYNEQFF. The CDR3 DNA reads TGCAGTGCTAGAGTCCAGGGCTCCTACAATGAGCAGTTCTTC. This chain links TRBV20-1 with TRBJ2-1; the D gene is possibly TRBD1 (5 bases). V lost 1 base to trimming and J lost 0 bases, with 7 bases between them. Per germline, CDR1 DFQATT and CDR2 SNEGSKA (reference sequence). The CDR3 totals 14 residues.

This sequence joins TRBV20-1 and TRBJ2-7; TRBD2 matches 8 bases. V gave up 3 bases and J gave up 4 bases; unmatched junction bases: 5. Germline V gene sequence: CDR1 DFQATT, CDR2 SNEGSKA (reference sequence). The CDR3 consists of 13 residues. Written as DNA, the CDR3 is TGCAGTGCTAGTGCGGGGGGTTGGTACGAGCAGTACTTC. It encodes CSASAGGWYEQYF.

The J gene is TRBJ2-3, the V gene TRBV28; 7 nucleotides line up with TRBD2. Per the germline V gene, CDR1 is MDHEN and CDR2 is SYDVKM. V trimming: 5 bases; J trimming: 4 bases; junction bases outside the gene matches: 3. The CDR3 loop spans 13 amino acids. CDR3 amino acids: CASSVRESDTQYF. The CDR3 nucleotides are TGTGCCAGCAGTGTGCGGGAGTCAGATACGCAGTATTTT.

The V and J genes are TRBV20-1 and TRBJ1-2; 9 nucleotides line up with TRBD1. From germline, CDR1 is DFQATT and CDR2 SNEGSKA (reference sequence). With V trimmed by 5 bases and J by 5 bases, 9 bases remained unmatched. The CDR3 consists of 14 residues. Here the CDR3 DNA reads TGCAGTGCTGTCGGACAGGGGAGGGAGTATGGCTACACCTTC. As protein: CSAVGQGREYGYTF.

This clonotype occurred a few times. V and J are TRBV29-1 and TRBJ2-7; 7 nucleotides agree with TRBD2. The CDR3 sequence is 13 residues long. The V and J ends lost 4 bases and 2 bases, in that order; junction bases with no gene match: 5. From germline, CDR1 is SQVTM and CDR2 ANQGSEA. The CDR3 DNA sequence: TGCAGCGTTGCCGGGACTACCACCTACGAGCAGTACTTC. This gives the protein CSVAGTTTYEQYF.

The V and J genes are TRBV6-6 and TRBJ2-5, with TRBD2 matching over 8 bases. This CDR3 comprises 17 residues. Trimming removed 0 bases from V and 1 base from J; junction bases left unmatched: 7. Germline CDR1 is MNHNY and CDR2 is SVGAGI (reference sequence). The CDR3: CASSYSILADRQETQYF. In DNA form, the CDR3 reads TGTGCCAGCAGTTACTCAATACTAGCGGACCGCCAAGAGACCCAGTACTTC.

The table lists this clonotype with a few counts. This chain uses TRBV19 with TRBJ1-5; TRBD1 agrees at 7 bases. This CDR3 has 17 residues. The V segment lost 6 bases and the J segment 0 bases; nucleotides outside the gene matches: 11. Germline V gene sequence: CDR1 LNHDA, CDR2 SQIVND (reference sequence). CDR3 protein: CASSLRQGPYSNQPQHF. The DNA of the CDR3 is TGTGCCAGTAGCCTTCGACAGGGACCATATAGCAATCAGCCCCAGCATTTT.

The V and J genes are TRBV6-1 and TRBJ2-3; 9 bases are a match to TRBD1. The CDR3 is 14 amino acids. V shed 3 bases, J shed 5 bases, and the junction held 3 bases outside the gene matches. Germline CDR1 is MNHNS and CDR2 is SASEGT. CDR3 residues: CASSDPGQGDTQYF. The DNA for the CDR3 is TGTGCCAGCAGTGATCCGGGACAGGGAGATACGCAGTATTTT.